Listed below are T cell receptor beta chains from one sample, sequenced in a study of blood T cells in healthy people across ages. TCRdb reprocessed the 5' RACE reads with MiXCR, giving one entry per CDR3 protein. The sample has around 1,000,000 distinct CDR3 sequences, under 30% seen once. The data were also submitted as part of a second study, on T cells of mothers and their children.

What was sequenced was blood. These receptor sequences come from a girl aged 2-15 years in good health. Both conserved end residues are part of each CDR3. Each record gives: clone size, V gene, D gene, J gene, CDR3 DNA, CDR3 protein. D genes are given only for firm matches. Size values are once, few and many counts, or a class for expanded clones, and some rows have none.

>once|TRBV7-2|NA|TRBJ2-3
TGTGCCAGCAGACATACATCAGATACGCAGTATTTT
CASRHTSDTQYF
>NA|TRBV24-1|NA|TRBJ2-7
TGTGCCATCGGGACCGCTTCTCGGGAGCAGTACTTC
CAIGTASREQYF
>NA|TRBV4-2|TRBD1|TRBJ1-4
TGTGCCAGCAGCCAAGATCCTCCCACCCTGGGACAGGGCCGTGATGAAAAACGGTTTTTT
CASSQDPPTLGQGRDEKRFF
>NA|TRBV20-1|TRBD2|TRBJ2-1
TGCAGTGCTAGAGCACGACGACTAGCGGGGGGGCCGGAGAATGAGCAGTTCTTC
CSARARRLAGGPENEQFF
>NA|TRBV2|NA|TRBJ1-1
TGTGCCAGCAAGATTGGCCCTGAAGCTTTCTTT
CASKIGPEAFF
>many|TRBV4-2|TRBD2|TRBJ2-7
TGTGCCAGCAGTCCTGGACTAGGACGCTACGAGCAGTACTTC
CASSPGLGRYEQYF
>few|TRBV15|NA|TRBJ1-5
TGTGCCACCAGCAGAGTGCAGGGTCAGCCCCAGCATTTT
CATSRVQGQPQHF
>NA|TRBV20-1|TRBD2|TRBJ2-1
TGCAGTGCTAGTGACCCGGGACTAGCGGGCTTAAATGAGCAGTTCTTC
CSASDPGLAGLNEQFF
>many|TRBV12-3/TRBV12-4|TRBD2|TRBJ2-1
TGTGCCAGCAGTTTGCGGGGGGCCTACAATGAGCAGTTCTTC
CASSLRGAYNEQFF
>NA|TRBV29-1|NA|TRBJ2-3
TGCAGCGTTGGTGGGTCAGGGGCCACAGATACGCAGTATTTT
CSVGGSGATDTQYF
>NA|TRBV28|NA|TRBJ2-3
TGTGCCAGCAGTTCCGAAAGGGCAGATACGCAGTATTTT
CASSSERADTQYF
>few|TRBV3-1|NA|TRBJ2-7
TGTGCCAGCACCCCCCGGGAAAACTCAAACGAGCAGTACTTC
CASTPRENSNEQYF
>few|TRBV20-1|TRBD1|TRBJ1-4
TGCAGTGCTAGAGGGGACAGACGATCCACACGGGGAGGTGAAAAACTGTTTTTT
CSARGDRRSTRGGEKLFF
>NA|TRBV5-5|TRBD2|TRBJ2-2
TGTGCCAGCAGCCGGAAGAATGGACTAGCAGGTGGGGAGCTGTTTTTT
CASSRKNGLAGGELFF
>NA|TRBV27|TRBD1|TRBJ2-1
TGTGCCAGCAGTCGACAGGGGGCGAATGAGCAGTTCTTC
CASSRQGANEQFF
>few|TRBV29-1|TRBD2|TRBJ2-1
TGCAGCGCCACCGGGAGGTACAATGAGCAGTTCTTC
CSATGRYNEQFF
>few|TRBV20-1|NA|TRBJ2-7
TGCAGTGCTAGAGATCCCGACGAGCAGTACTTC
CSARDPDEQYF
>few|TRBV28|TRBD2|TRBJ2-5
TGTGCCAGCAGCTCTGGATGGGGGGGCCAAGAGACCCAGTACTTC
CASSSGWGGQETQYF
>few|TRBV7-2|TRBD2|TRBJ2-3
TGTGCCAGCAGCTTATATGCCCTAGCGGGAGAAAATGGAGGCACAGATACGCAGTATTTT
CASSLYALAGENGGTDTQYF
>NA|TRBV7-9|NA|TRBJ1-2
TGTGCCAGCAGCTTAGTTCGGACGGGACCCTACTATGGCTACACCTTC
CASSLVRTGPYYGYTF
>few|TRBV12-5|NA|TRBJ1-1
TGTGCTAGTGGTTTGGTACTCACAGAGGATTTGGGGACTGAAGCTTTCTTT
CASGLVLTEDLGTEAFF
>NA|TRBV10-3|NA|TRBJ2-5
TGTGCCATCAGTGAGTCGACAGACGGGAAGCAAGAGACCCAGTACTTC
CAISESTDGKQETQYF
>few|TRBV7-2|NA|TRBJ2-6
TGTGCCAGCAGCTTAGTTGGCGGGTTCTCTGGGGCCAACGTCCTGACTTTC
CASSLVGGFSGANVLTF
>NA|TRBV20-1|NA|TRBJ1-2
TGCAGTGCTAGAGAGCCGGTTTTGGGCTGGGGCTACACCTTC
CSAREPVLGWGYTF
>NA|TRBV10-3|NA|TRBJ1-2
TGTGCCTCTAGAGGGGGGAATGTAACCTTC
CASRGGNVTF
>NA|TRBV12-3/TRBV12-4|TRBD2|TRBJ2-2
TGTGCCAGCAGTACCTTAGCGGGGGCCACCGGGGAGCTGTTTTTT
CASSTLAGATGELFF
>few|TRBV29-1|NA|TRBJ2-1
TGCAGCGTTGGTGAAGGGTCGGCCCATGAGCAGTTCTTC
CSVGEGSAHEQFF
>NA|TRBV29-1|NA|TRBJ2-2
TGCAGCGTTGCGGGGCTCACCGGGGAGCTGTTTTTT
CSVAGLTGELFF
>many|TRBV7-9|NA|TRBJ1-5
TGTGCCAGCAGCTTAGGGGGGGGCAATCAGCCCCAGCATTTT
CASSLGGGNQPQHF
>NA|TRBV3-1|NA|TRBJ2-3
TGTGCCAGCAGCCACGGGGGCAGCGGGGATACGCAGTATTTT
CASSHGGSGDTQYF
>NA|TRBV6-2/TRBV6-3|NA|TRBJ2-1
TGTGCCGGCTCCTTAAGTCTCAATGAGCAGTTCTTC
CAGSLSLNEQFF
>NA|TRBV24-1|NA|TRBJ2-5
TGTGCCACCAGTGACCCCCACTGGGGAGAGACCCAGTACTTC
CATSDPHWGETQYF
>NA|TRBV27|NA|TRBJ1-4
TGTGCCAGCAGGCCAAACACGTGGGAAAAACTGTTTTTT
CASRPNTWEKLFF
>few|TRBV6-6|NA|TRBJ1-5
TGTGCCAGCAGTTCCCTGGGACTGGAAAATCAGCCCCAGCATTTT
CASSSLGLENQPQHF
>once|TRBV20-1|TRBD2|TRBJ2-7
TGCAGTGCTAGAGATCTAGCGGGACCTTCCTACGAGCAGTACTTC
CSARDLAGPSYEQYF
>NA|TRBV10-3|TRBD1|TRBJ1-1
TGTGCCATCAGCCCGACAGGGGTGGACACTGAAGCTTTCTTT
CAISPTGVDTEAFF
>few|TRBV25-1|TRBD1|TRBJ1-1
TGTGCCAGCAGGACAGGGACTTACACTGAAGCTTTCTTT
CASRTGTYTEAFF
>few|TRBV2|TRBD1|TRBJ2-7
TGTGCCAACCTAGGGACAGGGGACCCCTACGAGCAGTACTTC
CANLGTGDPYEQYF
>few|TRBV27|NA|TRBJ2-3
TGTGCCAGCAGTTTTGCGGGAATAACGGCAGATACGCAGTATTTT
CASSFAGITADTQYF
>few|TRBV11-2|TRBD1|TRBJ2-1
TGTGCCAGCAGCTTAGAAGGGACAGGAATCGATGAGCAGTTCTTC
CASSLEGTGIDEQFF
>NA|TRBV18|NA|TRBJ2-6
TGTGCCAGCTCACGGGGCCTCGACAGGGCCAACGTCCTGACTTTC
CASSRGLDRANVLTF
>NA|TRBV7-3|NA|TRBJ2-7
TGTGCCAGCAGCTCAGGGGATACCTCCTACGAGCAGTACTTC
CASSSGDTSYEQYF
>NA|TRBV28|TRBD1|TRBJ1-4
TGTGCCAGCAGCTCGGACAGGGTGGCTGCCCGTGAAAAACTGTTTTTT
CASSSDRVAAREKLFF
>NA|TRBV4-1|TRBD1|TRBJ2-2
TGCGCCAGCAACCAAGTCGAATTCCCGACAGGGTACGCCGGGGAGCTGTTTTTT
CASNQVEFPTGYAGELFF
>few|TRBV11-2|NA|TRBJ2-3
TGTGCCAGCAGCTGGCCTGAATCGGGCACAGATACGCAGTATTTT
CASSWPESGTDTQYF